The following is a T cell receptor beta chain sequence with its context. The target antigen is unknown. These data are taken from a study of shared clonotypes between healthy human individuals. General study results and limits: It was the non-shared clonotypes that had lower generation probabilities than clonotypes shared by all four donors. There were few donors, and this limited the genetic and exposure-history diversity represented.

Per sorted-subset replicate PCR, input was 150 to 250 ng DNA, representing tens of thousands of T cell genomes. TCRdb's table, derived via immunoSEQ multiplex PCR, lists solely in-frame clones and lacks some. The sample records over 2 million clones, about 95% being singletons. The CDR3 is 15 residues long. Trimming left V 3 bases short and J 0 bases short, with 9 bases between. Per germline, CDR1 SNHLY and CDR2 FYNNEI. Naive CD8 cells comprised CD45RO-negative, CCR7-positively selected cells, excluding terminally differentiated effector memory CD45RA+ cells. The sample comprised naive CD8+ T cells sorted from blood. V and J are TRBV2 and TRBJ1-3, with unresolved D. The clonotype originates from a man in his late teens or twenties in good health. DNA for the CDR3: TGTGCCAGCAGTGATGCCATCAACTCTGGAAACACCATATATTTT. Translation: CASSDAINSGNTIYF.